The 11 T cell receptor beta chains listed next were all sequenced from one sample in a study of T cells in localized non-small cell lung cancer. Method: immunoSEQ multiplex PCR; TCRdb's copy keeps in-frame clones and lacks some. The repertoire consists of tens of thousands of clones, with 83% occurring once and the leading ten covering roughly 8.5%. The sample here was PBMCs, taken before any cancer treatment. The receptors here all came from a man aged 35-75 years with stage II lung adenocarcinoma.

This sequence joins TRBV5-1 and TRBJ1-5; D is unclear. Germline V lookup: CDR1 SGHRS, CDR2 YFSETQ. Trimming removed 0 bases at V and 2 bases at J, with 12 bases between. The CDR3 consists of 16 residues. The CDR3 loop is CASSLGGSRGNQPQHF. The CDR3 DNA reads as TGCGCCAGCAGCTTGGGCGGGTCGAGAGGCAATCAGCCCCAGCATTTT.

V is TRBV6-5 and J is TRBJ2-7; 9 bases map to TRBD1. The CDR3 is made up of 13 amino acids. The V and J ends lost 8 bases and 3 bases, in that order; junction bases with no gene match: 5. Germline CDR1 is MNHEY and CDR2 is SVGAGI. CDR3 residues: CASAEGQGYEQYF. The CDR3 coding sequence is TGTGCCAGCGCAGAGGGACAGGGCTACGAGCAGTACTTC.

CDR3 bases: TGTGCCAGCAGCCCGGGGGACAGGGGTTTTTTTTGGGGAGAGACCCAGTACTTC. Amino acids: CASSPGDRGFFWGETQYF. The rearrangement uses TRBV9 and TRBJ2-5; 10 nucleotides line up with TRBD1. The CDR3 covers 18 residues. CDR1 SGDLS and CDR2 YYNGEE come from the germline V gene. With 4 bases clipped from V and 4 bases from J, the junction kept 16 bases outside the gene matches.

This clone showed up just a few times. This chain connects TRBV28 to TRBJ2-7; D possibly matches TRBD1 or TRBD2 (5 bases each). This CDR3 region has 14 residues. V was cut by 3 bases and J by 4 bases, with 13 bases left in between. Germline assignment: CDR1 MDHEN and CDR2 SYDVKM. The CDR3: CASSFNQGPYEQYF. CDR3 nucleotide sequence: TGTGCCAGCAGTTTCAACCAGGGACCATACGAGCAGTACTTC. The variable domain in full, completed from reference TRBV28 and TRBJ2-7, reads DVKVTQSSRYLVKRTGEKVFLECVQDMDHENMFWYRQDPGLGLRLIYFSYDVKMKEKGDIPEGYSVSREKKERFSLILESASTNQTSMYLCASSFNQGPYEQYFGPGTRLTVT.

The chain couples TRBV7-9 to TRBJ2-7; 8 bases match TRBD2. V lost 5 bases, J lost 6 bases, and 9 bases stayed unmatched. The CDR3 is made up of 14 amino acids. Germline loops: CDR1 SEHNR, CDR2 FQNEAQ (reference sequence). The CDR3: CASSPSGSGGEQYF. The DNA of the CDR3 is TGTGCCAGCAGCCCAAGCGGGAGCGGAGGCGAGCAGTACTTC.

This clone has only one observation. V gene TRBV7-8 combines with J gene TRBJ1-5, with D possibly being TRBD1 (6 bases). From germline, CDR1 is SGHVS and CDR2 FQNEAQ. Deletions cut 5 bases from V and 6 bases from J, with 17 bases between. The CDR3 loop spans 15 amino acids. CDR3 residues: CASSTSDRNLQPQHF. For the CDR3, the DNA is TGTGCCAGCAGCACCTCTGACAGGAATCTTCAGCCCCAGCATTTT.

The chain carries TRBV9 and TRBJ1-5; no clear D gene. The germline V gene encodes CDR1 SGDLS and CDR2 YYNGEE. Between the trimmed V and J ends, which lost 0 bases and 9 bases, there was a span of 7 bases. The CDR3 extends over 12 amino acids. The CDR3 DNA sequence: TGTGCCAGCAGCGTAGCGGGAGGGCCCCAGCATTTT. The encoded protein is CASSVAGGPQHF.

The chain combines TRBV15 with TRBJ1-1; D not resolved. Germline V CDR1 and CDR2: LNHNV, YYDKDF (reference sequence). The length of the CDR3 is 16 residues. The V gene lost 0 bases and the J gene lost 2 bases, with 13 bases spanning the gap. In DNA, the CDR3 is TGTGCCACCAGCAGAGATCGGATGGGGAGTAACACTGAAGCTTTCTTT. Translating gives CATSRDRMGSNTEAFF.

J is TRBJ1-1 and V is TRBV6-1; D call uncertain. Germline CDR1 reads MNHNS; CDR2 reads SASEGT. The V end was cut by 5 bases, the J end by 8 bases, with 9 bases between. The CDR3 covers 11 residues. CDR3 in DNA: TGTGCCAGCAGTTCCCGGTTAGAAGCTTTCTTT. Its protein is CASSSRLEAFF.

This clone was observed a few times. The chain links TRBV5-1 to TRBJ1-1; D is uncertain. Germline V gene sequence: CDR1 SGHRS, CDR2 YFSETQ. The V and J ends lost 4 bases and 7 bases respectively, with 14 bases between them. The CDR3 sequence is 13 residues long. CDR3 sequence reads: CASSTKDAHEAFF. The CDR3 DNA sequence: TGCGCCAGCAGCACGAAGGACGCCCATGAAGCTTTCTTT.

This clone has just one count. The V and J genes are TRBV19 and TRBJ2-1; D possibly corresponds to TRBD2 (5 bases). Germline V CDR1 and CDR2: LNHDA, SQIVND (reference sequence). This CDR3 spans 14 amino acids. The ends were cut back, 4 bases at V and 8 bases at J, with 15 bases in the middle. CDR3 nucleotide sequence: TGTGCCAGTAGTAACCCTATCCCGGGATATGAGCAGTTCTTC. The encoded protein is CASSNPIPGYEQFF. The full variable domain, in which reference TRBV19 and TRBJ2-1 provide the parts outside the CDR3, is DGGITQSPKYLFRKEGQNVTLSCEQNLNHDAMYWYRQDPGQGLRLIYYSQIVNDFQKGDIAEGYSVSREKKESFPLTVTSAQKNPTAFYLCASSNPIPGYEQFFGPGTRLTVL.